This T cell receptor (beta chain) is from a study of beta chain features in type 1 diabetes. Study summary: The patients were much like the healthy donors in age, gender and cell yields. All of the samples together had around 110,000,000 sorted cells examined. Study findings and constraints: Any HLA type influence on TCRB rearrangement was left unresolved here.

Remarks on this clone: What it binds is unknown.

Expressed TCRB transcripts were sequenced because the isolated RNA had all been reverse transcribed beforehand. Libraries were prepared by immunoSEQ multiplex PCR; TCRdb keeps only in-frame clonotypes and omits some of them. The data show 430,000 or so clones, more than 9.5% seen once. The germline V gene encodes CDR1 SQVTM and CDR2 ANQGSEA. Trimming shortened V by 4 bases and J by 5 bases, and 11 bases separated the two germline ends. The CDR3 extends over 12 amino acids. Post-sort purity exceeded 95% for all sorted populations. The sequencing input was naive CD4+ T cells from blood. The chain uses TRBV29-1 and TRBJ1-1; D uncertain. This TCR was sampled from a woman aged 18-29 years in good health. This CDR3 reads CSVVEGRTEAFF. The CDR3 region has the DNA TGCAGCGTTGTGGAGGGTCGGACTGAAGCTTTCTTT. Full variable domain (rest looked up from reference TRBV29-1 and TRBJ1-1): SAVISQKPSRDICQRGTSLTIQCQVDSQVTMMFWYRQQPGQSLTLIATANQGSEATYESGFVIDKFPISRPNLTFSTLTVSNMSPEDSSIYLCSVVEGRTEAFFGQGTRLTVV.